A single sample gave rise to the 3 T cell receptor beta chains below, sequenced in a study of cytomegalovirus exposure and HLA in healthy donors. Sequencing used immunoSEQ multiplex PCR; TCRdb keeps in-frame clones, though not all of them. The data hold about 66,000 clones, with approximately 97% observed a single time. The sequencing input was PBMCs. These receptors were collected from a woman between 18 and 29 years old in good health and CMV-seropositive.

V is TRBV18 and J is TRBJ1-1; possible D gene TRBD1, 6 bases. V lost 5 bases and J 4 bases, leaving 20 bases between the germline ends. The germline gives CDR1 KGHSH, CDR2 LQKENI. The CDR3 extends over 16 amino acids. The CDR3 is CASSLTQGRVGTEAFF. CDR3 DNA sequence: TGTGCCAGCTCATTGACACAGGGTCGGGTAGGCACTGAAGCTTTCTTT.

The chain joins TRBV5-6 to TRBJ1-1; D is perhaps TRBD1 (6 bases). CDR3 length: 14 residues. Germline V gives CDR1 SGHDT, CDR2 YYEEEE. V was trimmed by 0 bases and J by 7 bases, leaving 13 bases between them. The CDR3 reads CASSLEQGRSEAFF. CDR3 nucleotide sequence: TGTGCCAGCAGCTTGGAACAGGGCAGGAGTGAAGCTTTCTTT.

This clone was counted a few times. CDR3 sequence (DNA): TGTGCCAGTAGCACGGCCTCCGGGACAGCTAATGAAAAACTGTTTTTT. It specifies CASSTASGTANEKLFF. The V and J genes are TRBV19 and TRBJ1-4, with TRBD1 identical over 7 bases. CDR3 length: 16 amino acids. V gave up 6 bases and J gave up 3 bases; unmatched junction bases: 10. Germline values: CDR1 LNHDA, CDR2 SQIVND (reference sequence).